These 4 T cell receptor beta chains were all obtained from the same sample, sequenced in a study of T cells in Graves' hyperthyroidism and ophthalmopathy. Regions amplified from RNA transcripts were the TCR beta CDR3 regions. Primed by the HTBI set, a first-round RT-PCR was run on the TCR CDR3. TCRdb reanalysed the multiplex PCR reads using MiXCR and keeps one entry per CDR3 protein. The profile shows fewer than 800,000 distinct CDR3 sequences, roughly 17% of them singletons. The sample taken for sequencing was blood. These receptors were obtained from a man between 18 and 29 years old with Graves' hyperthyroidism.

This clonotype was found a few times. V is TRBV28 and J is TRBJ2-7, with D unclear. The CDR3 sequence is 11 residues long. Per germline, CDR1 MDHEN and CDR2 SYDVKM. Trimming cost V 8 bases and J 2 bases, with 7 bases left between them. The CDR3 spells CASGWTYEQYF. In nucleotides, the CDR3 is TGTGCCAGCGGCTGGACCTACGAGCAGTACTTC.

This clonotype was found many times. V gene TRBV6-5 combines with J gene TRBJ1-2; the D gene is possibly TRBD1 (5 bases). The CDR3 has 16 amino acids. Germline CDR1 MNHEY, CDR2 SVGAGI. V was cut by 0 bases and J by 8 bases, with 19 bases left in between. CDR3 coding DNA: TGTGCCAGCAGTTACTCCCGGGACCGCCCTTTGAGGGGCTACACCTTC. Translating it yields CASSYSRDRPLRGYTF.

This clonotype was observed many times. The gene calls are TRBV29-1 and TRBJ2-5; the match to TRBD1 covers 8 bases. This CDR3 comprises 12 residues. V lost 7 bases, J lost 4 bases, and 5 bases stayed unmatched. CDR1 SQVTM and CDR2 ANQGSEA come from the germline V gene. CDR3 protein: CSALRGPETQYF. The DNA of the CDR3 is TGCAGCGCTCTCAGGGGGCCAGAGACCCAGTACTTC.

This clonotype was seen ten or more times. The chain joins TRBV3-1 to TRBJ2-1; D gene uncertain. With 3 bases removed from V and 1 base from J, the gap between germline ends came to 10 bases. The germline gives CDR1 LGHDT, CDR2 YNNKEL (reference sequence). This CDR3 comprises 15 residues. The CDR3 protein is CASSQSTESYNEQFF. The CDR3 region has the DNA TGTGCCAGCAGCCAGAGTACCGAATCCTACAATGAGCAGTTCTTC.